This is a list of T cell receptor beta chains from one sample in a study of blood T cell repertoires in COVID-19. This table comes from immunoSEQ multiplex PCR, and its TCRdb copy is limited to in-frame clones, with some not included. This sample has 310,000 or so clones, with roughly 87% found just once. Sequenced input: PBMCs or T cells enriched from blood (not recorded which). The receptors here all came from a woman in her forties who had recovered from COVID-19. CDR3s include the opening cysteine and the closing phenylalanine or tryptophan. The D gene is left open where the match is weak. Size is stated for part of the rows, as once, few or many counts, or as a class when the clone is expanded.

J gene: TRBJ2-5; D gene: TRBD2; clone size: -; V gene: TRBV13; CDR3 protein: CASSLRSGSWLETQYF; CDR3 DNA: TGTGCCAGCAGCTTAAGAAGCGGGAGTTGGTTGGAGACCCAGTACTTC
J gene: TRBJ1-4; D gene: TRBD1; clone size: -; V gene: TRBV30; CDR3 protein: CAWSGDRVKLFF; CDR3 DNA: TGTGCCTGGAGTGGGGACAGGGTAAAACTGTTTTTT
J gene: TRBJ2-3; D gene: -; clone size: -; V gene: TRBV5-1; CDR3 protein: CASSLGGLATTDTQYF; CDR3 DNA: TGCGCCAGCAGCTTGGGGGGTCTAGCGACCACAGATACGCAGTATTTT
J gene: TRBJ2-5; D gene: -; clone size: -; V gene: TRBV28; CDR3 protein: CASTRGWGREETQYF; CDR3 DNA: TGTGCCAGCACTAGGGGTTGGGGGCGGGAGGAGACCCAGTACTTC
J gene: TRBJ2-7; D gene: -; clone size: once; V gene: TRBV20-1; CDR3 protein: CSASNLGLVSEQYF; CDR3 DNA: TGCAGTGCTAGTAATTTGGGCCTCGTCAGCGAGCAGTACTTC
J gene: TRBJ1-1; D gene: -; clone size: -; V gene: TRBV5-1; CDR3 protein: CASSLNGEAFF; CDR3 DNA: TGCGCCAGCAGCTTAAACGGGGAAGCTTTCTTT
J gene: TRBJ2-7; D gene: TRBD2; clone size: -; V gene: TRBV27; CDR3 protein: CASSMREGHEQYF; CDR3 DNA: TGTGCCAGCAGTATGCGGGAGGGCCACGAGCAGTACTTC
J gene: TRBJ1-1; D gene: -; clone size: few; V gene: TRBV19; CDR3 protein: CASSIAGGLTLTEAFF; CDR3 DNA: TGTGCCAGTAGTATCGCAGGAGGACTAACACTCACTGAAGCTTTCTTT
J gene: TRBJ2-1; D gene: TRBD2; clone size: -; V gene: TRBV20-1; CDR3 protein: CSASSGGSTNEQFF; CDR3 DNA: TGCAGTGCTAGTTCTGGCGGGAGTACCAATGAGCAGTTCTTC
J gene: TRBJ2-7; D gene: -; clone size: -; V gene: TRBV28; CDR3 protein: CASSPAGAPDYEQYF; CDR3 DNA: TGTGCCAGCAGTCCCGCGGGGGCCCCAGACTACGAGCAGTACTTC
J gene: TRBJ2-1; D gene: -; clone size: -; V gene: TRBV19; CDR3 protein: CASSIVLLSSYNEQFF; CDR3 DNA: TGTGCCAGTAGTATAGTATTACTTTCCTCCTACAATGAGCAGTTCTTC
J gene: TRBJ1-3; D gene: TRBD1; clone size: -; V gene: TRBV5-1; CDR3 protein: CASSLAGQGLGNTIYF; CDR3 DNA: TGCGCCAGCAGCTTGGCCGGACAGGGATTGGGAAACACCATATATTTT
J gene: TRBJ2-5; D gene: -; clone size: -; V gene: TRBV9; CDR3 protein: CASSVSQRAQETQYF; CDR3 DNA: TGTGCCAGCAGCGTAAGTCAGCGGGCGCAAGAGACCCAGTACTTC
J gene: TRBJ1-1; D gene: -; clone size: -; V gene: TRBV10-2; CDR3 protein: CASRQDTEAFF; CDR3 DNA: TGCGCCAGCAGACAGGACACTGAAGCTTTCTTT
J gene: TRBJ2-3; D gene: -; clone size: -; V gene: TRBV24-1; CDR3 protein: CATSDFWGGTSTDTQYF; CDR3 DNA: TGTGCCACCAGTGATTTTTGGGGGGGCACTAGCACAGATACGCAGTATTTT
J gene: TRBJ2-7; D gene: -; clone size: once; V gene: TRBV9; CDR3 protein: CASSVAVSEEQYF; CDR3 DNA: TGTGCCAGCAGCGTAGCGGTCTCTGAGGAGCAGTACTTC
J gene: TRBJ2-2; D gene: -; clone size: -; V gene: TRBV29-1; CDR3 protein: CSAGVMGTGELFF; CDR3 DNA: TGCAGCGCCGGGGTTATGGGGACCGGGGAGCTGTTTTTT
J gene: TRBJ1-5; D gene: -; clone size: -; V gene: TRBV6-2/TRBV6-3; CDR3 protein: CASSYSGLSNQPQHF; CDR3 DNA: TGTGCCAGCAGTTACTCGGGACTTAGCAATCAGCCCCAGCATTTT
J gene: TRBJ1-4; D gene: -; clone size: -; V gene: TRBV7-2; CDR3 protein: CASSPGGEKLFF; CDR3 DNA: TGTGCCAGCAGCCCCGGCGGTGAAAAACTGTTTTTT
J gene: TRBJ1-5; D gene: -; clone size: -; V gene: TRBV30; CDR3 protein: CAWSGGGNQPQHF; CDR3 DNA: TGTGCCTGGAGCGGAGGGGGCAATCAGCCCCAGCATTTT
J gene: TRBJ1-6; D gene: -; clone size: -; V gene: TRBV20-1; CDR3 protein: CSASRGQVNSPLHF; CDR3 DNA: TGCAGTGCTAGTAGGGGACAAGTTAATTCACCCCTCCACTTT
J gene: TRBJ2-7; D gene: TRBD2; clone size: -; V gene: TRBV27; CDR3 protein: CASGLAGFGFEQYF; CDR3 DNA: TGTGCCAGCGGGCTAGCGGGATTCGGCTTCGAGCAGTACTTC
J gene: TRBJ1-3; D gene: TRBD1; clone size: -; V gene: TRBV28; CDR3 protein: CASKPIDRGSGNTIYF; CDR3 DNA: TGTGCCAGCAAGCCCATCGACAGGGGGTCTGGAAACACCATATATTTT
J gene: TRBJ1-1; D gene: -; clone size: -; V gene: TRBV29-1; CDR3 protein: CSVEDLSEAFF; CDR3 DNA: TGCAGCGTTGAAGATTTGAGTGAAGCTTTCTTT
J gene: TRBJ2-7; D gene: -; clone size: -; V gene: TRBV7-3; CDR3 protein: CASSRARGYEQYF; CDR3 DNA: TGTGCCAGCAGCCGGGCCAGGGGCTACGAGCAGTACTTC
J gene: TRBJ1-1; D gene: TRBD1; clone size: -; V gene: TRBV18; CDR3 protein: CASSPSDRGNTEAFF; CDR3 DNA: TGTGCCAGCTCACCCTCCGACAGGGGGAACACTGAAGCTTTCTTT
J gene: TRBJ1-2; D gene: -; clone size: -; V gene: TRBV7-9; CDR3 protein: CASGGGNYGYTF; CDR3 DNA: TGTGCCAGCGGTGGGGGGAACTATGGCTACACCTTC
J gene: TRBJ2-3; D gene: -; clone size: -; V gene: TRBV6-5; CDR3 protein: CASSKGEGDTQYF; CDR3 DNA: TGTGCCAGCAGCAAGGGGGAGGGAGATACGCAGTATTTT
J gene: TRBJ1-2; D gene: -; clone size: -; V gene: TRBV5-1; CDR3 protein: CASSLAVGGNYGYTF; CDR3 DNA: TGCGCCAGCAGCTTGGCGGTGGGAGGCAACTATGGCTACACCTTC